What follows are 16 T cell receptor beta chains derived from one specimen sequenced in a study of T cell clonality in common variable immunodeficiency. Whole-study results and caveats: Common variable immunodeficiency TCR beta sequences reportedly had fewer deletions and N-nucleotide insertions.

Profiling relied on immunoSEQ multiplex PCR, and the TCRdb table lists in-frame clones only, not all of them. The specimen has approximately 7,800 clones, none found just once. These TCRs' antigens remain unknown. Sequencing was carried out using peripheral blood mononuclear cells. The receptors were sampled from a human donor with common variable immunodeficiency.

This clone was observed a handful of times. The observed sequence ends 3 residues before the CDR3 terminus, with the missing tail filled in from the germline J gene. The chain combines TRBV19 with TRBJ1-1; D remains ambiguous. The CDR3 is 13 residues long. Germline CDR1 is LNHDA and CDR2 is SQIVND (reference sequence). The V end was cut by 3 bases, the J end by 1 base, with 6 bases between. The CDR3 sequence is CASSIFGNTEAFF. The CDR3 DNA, read in part, is TGTGCCAGTAGTATTTTCGGGAACACTGAA.

This clone is medium-sized in the sample. From the germline J gene comes the end of the CDR3, since the read stops 3 residues before it. The gene calls are TRBV5-4 and TRBJ1-2; TRBD1 is a possible D gene (5 bases). The CDR3 consists of 15 residues. V lost 4 bases to trimming and J lost 6 bases, with 19 bases between them. Germline assignment: CDR1 SGHNT and CDR2 YYREEE (reference sequence). The CDR3 sequence is CASSGQGFRANGYTF. The covered CDR3 bases are TGTGCCAGCAGCGGCCAGGGTTTTCGGGCTAATGGC.

Remarks on this clone: The read is 3 residues too short to cover the CDR3 end, so that end is filled in from the germline J gene. This chain uses TRBV7-9 with TRBJ2-7, with D perhaps matching TRBD1 (6 bases). Deletions cut 3 bases from V and 3 bases from J, with 12 bases between. Looked up from germline, CDR1 is SEHNR and CDR2 is FQNEAQ (reference sequence). This CDR3 is 14 amino acids long. Incomplete CDR3 DNA: TGTGCCAGCAGCTTGGGGGCTAGCTACTACGAG. Translated: CASSLGASYYE. The whole CDR3 reads CASSLGASYYEQYF.

About this clone: The observed sequence ends 3 residues before the CDR3 terminus, with the missing tail filled in from the germline J gene. V usage is TRBV6-1 and J usage is TRBJ2-7, with TRBD1 matching 8 bases. With V trimmed by 3 bases and J by 2 bases, 6 bases remained unmatched. Per the germline V gene, CDR1 is MNHNS and CDR2 is SASEGT. The CDR3 loop spans 15 amino acids. The sequenced part of the CDR3 DNA is TGTGCCAGCAGTGAGTTGCCGACAGGGGCCTACGAG. Protein: CASSELPTGAYE. The whole CDR3 sequence reads CASSELPTGAYEQYF.

With regard to this clone: The DNA ends 3 residues before the CDR3 does, and the rest of the CDR3 is filled in from the germline J gene. This chain connects TRBV7-3 to TRBJ2-5; the D gene is possibly TRBD1 (6 bases). From germline, CDR1 is SGHTA and CDR2 FQGTGA. V was pared by 0 bases and J by 4 bases, with 12 bases between. CDR3 size: 15 residues. This chain's CDR3 is CASSLTAGAPETQYF. The CDR3 bases that were read are TGTGCCAGCAGCTTAACCGCAGGGGCCCCAGAGACC.

Here the CDR3 reads CASSHRANSYNEQFF. CDR3 DNA, as far as it was read: TGTGCCAGCAGCCACAGGGCGAACTCCTACAATGAG. The chain recombines TRBV11-2 with TRBJ2-1; D may be TRBD1 (6 bases). From the germline J gene comes the end of the CDR3, since the read stops 3 residues before it. The V and J ends lost 5 bases and 0 bases respectively, with 11 bases between them. Germline assignment: CDR1 SGHAT and CDR2 FQNNGV. The CDR3 totals 15 residues.

In its sample, this clone was seen a few times. The read halts 3 residues ahead of the CDR3 end, with the missing end drawn from the germline J gene. The rearrangement joins TRBV18 to TRBJ2-5, with TRBD2 matching over 9 bases. Unmatched junction bases numbered 11, after V lost 6 bases and J lost 3 bases. Germline CDR1 is KGHSH and CDR2 is LQKENI. This CDR3 is 16 amino acids long. The CDR3 DNA, read in part, is TGTGCCAGCTCCATGGACCTAGCGGGAAGTGAAGAGACC. Translating gives CASSMDLAGSEET. The whole CDR3 reads CASSMDLAGSEETQYF.

Note on this clone: The observed sequence ends 3 residues before the CDR3 terminus, with the missing tail filled in from the germline J gene. This rearrangement joins TRBV19 to TRBJ2-2; D call uncertain. This CDR3 region has 14 residues. Germline CDR1 and CDR2: LNHDA and SQIVND (reference sequence). The ends were cut back, 8 bases at V and 6 bases at J, with 16 bases in the middle. Incomplete CDR3 DNA: TGTGCCAGTGGCAGGCAGGTTTGGGCCGGGGAG. Translation: CASGRQVWAGE. The entire CDR3 is CASGRQVWAGELFF. Based on the CDR3 plus reference TRBV19 and TRBJ2-2, the full variable domain is DGGITQSPKYLFRKEGQNVTLSCEQNLNHDAMYWYRQDPGQGLRLIYYSQIVNDFQKGDIAEGYSVSREKKESFPLTVTSAQKNPTAFYLCASGRQVWAGELFFGEGSRLTVL.

This clone was observed a handful of times. At the DNA level, this CDR3 is encoded by other sequences in the same sample as well. The CDR3 here is CASSLSAGGSAYEQYF. The part of the CDR3 DNA that was read is TGTGCCAGCTCACTCTCAGCGGGAGGCTCTGCTTACGAG. The chain links TRBV18 to TRBJ2-7; 9 bases align to TRBD2. From the germline J gene comes the end of the CDR3, since the read stops 3 residues before it. CDR1 is KGHSH, CDR2 LQKENI, per germline. The CDR3 runs to 16 residues. Losses at the gene ends were 4 bases for V and 4 bases for J; bases not matched to a gene: 11.

About this clone: The sequenced fragment ends 3 residues before the CDR3 boundary, so the rest is inferred from the germline J gene. This sequence joins TRBV7-9 and TRBJ2-5; D is uncertain. V lost 6 bases to trimming and J lost 0 bases, with 11 bases between them. This CDR3 region has 14 residues. CDR1 is SEHNR, CDR2 FQNEAQ, per germline (reference sequence). The CDR3 here is CASSSARDQETQYF. Partial CDR3 DNA: TGTGCCAGCAGTTCCGCTAGAGACCAAGAGACC.

About this clone: With the read ending 3 residues before the CDR3 end, the germline J gene is used to fill in that end. The V gene is TRBV18, the J gene TRBJ2-5, with 8 bases identical to TRBD1. Germline loops: CDR1 KGHSH, CDR2 LQKENI. This CDR3 comprises 17 residues. V shed 3 bases and J 5 bases; nucleotides not matched to a gene: 14. CDR3 DNA (partial): TGTGCCAGCTCACCGGAAGACAGGGGTTTTTTAGATGAGACC. This sequence encodes CASSPEDRGFLDET. The complete CDR3 protein is CASSPEDRGFLDETQYF.

This clone was seen more than once but under ten times. Sequencing ends 3 residues short of the CDR3 end; the germline J gene provides the rest. The chain combines TRBV19 with TRBJ2-2, with a tentative D call TRBD1 (6 bases). Deletions cut 5 bases from V and 0 bases from J, with 10 bases between. The V gene's germline CDR1 is LNHDA and CDR2 SQIVND (reference sequence). This CDR3 contains 15 residues. The part of the CDR3 DNA that was read is TGTGCCAGTAGTTTCGGGACACCGAACACCGGGGAG. It is translated as CASSFGTPNTGE. The entire CDR3 reads CASSFGTPNTGELFF.

About this clone: Read coverage stops 3 residues before the CDR3 terminus; the germline J gene supplies the remainder. The chain joins TRBV7-2 to TRBJ2-3; D perhaps matches TRBD1 (6 bases). Trimming removed 3 bases from V and 4 bases from J, with 8 bases in between. Per germline, CDR1 SGHTA and CDR2 FQGNSA. CDR3 length equals 13 residues. CDR3 DNA (partial): TGTGCCAGCAGCTTCAGGGGTGCAGATACG. Its translation is CASSFRGADT. The complete CDR3 sequence is CASSFRGADTQYF.

Remarks on this clone: The read stops 3 residues short of the end of the CDR3; the missing end is completed from the germline J gene. The chain combines TRBV7-9 with TRBJ2-7, with D possibly TRBD1 on 6 matching bases. The CDR3 consists of 14 residues. The V end was cut by 3 bases, the J end by 3 bases, with 12 bases between. CDR1 and CDR2 (germline): SEHNR, FQNEAQ (reference sequence). CDR3 bases read: TGTGCCAGCAGCTTTTGGGACACAAGCTACGAG. It specifies CASSFWDTSYE. In full, the CDR3 is CASSFWDTSYEQYF.

For this clone: The read is 3 residues too short to cover the CDR3 end, so that end is filled in from the germline J gene. The chain recombines TRBV5-1 with TRBJ2-7, with TRBD1 identical over 12 bases. The length of the CDR3 is 15 residues. Losses at the gene ends were 2 bases for V and 5 bases for J; bases not matched to a gene: 5. CDR1 SGHRS and CDR2 YFSETQ come from the germline V gene. The CDR3: CASSFRDRGRNEQYF. CDR3 bases read: TGCGCCAGCAGCTTCCGGGACAGGGGGCGGAACGAG. The full variable domain, its missing parts supplied by reference TRBV5-1 and TRBJ2-7, is KAGVTQTPRYLIKTRGQQVTLSCSPISGHRSVSWYQQTPGQGLQFLFEYFSETQRNKGNFPGRFSGRQFSNSRSEMNVSTLELGDSALYLCASSFRDRGRNEQYFGPGTRLTVT.

Comments on this clone: The read stops 3 residues short of the end of the CDR3; the missing end is completed from the germline J gene. This chain links TRBV5-1 with TRBJ2-7; 10 bases agree with TRBD2. CDR3 size: 14 residues. Germline V gene data show CDR1 as SGHRS and CDR2 as YFSETQ. The ends lost 4 bases at V and 6 bases at J; junction bases unmatched: 7. The CDR3 bases that were read are TGCGCCAGCAGCGTGACTAGCGGGTCGGGCGAG. It translates to CASSVTSGSGE. The entire CDR3 protein reads CASSVTSGSGEQYF. Full variable domain (missing parts from reference TRBV5-1 and TRBJ2-7): KAGVTQTPRYLIKTRGQQVTLSCSPISGHRSVSWYQQTPGQGLQFLFEYFSETQRNKGNFPGRFSGRQFSNSRSEMNVSTLELGDSALYLCASSVTSGSGEQYFGPGTRLTVT.